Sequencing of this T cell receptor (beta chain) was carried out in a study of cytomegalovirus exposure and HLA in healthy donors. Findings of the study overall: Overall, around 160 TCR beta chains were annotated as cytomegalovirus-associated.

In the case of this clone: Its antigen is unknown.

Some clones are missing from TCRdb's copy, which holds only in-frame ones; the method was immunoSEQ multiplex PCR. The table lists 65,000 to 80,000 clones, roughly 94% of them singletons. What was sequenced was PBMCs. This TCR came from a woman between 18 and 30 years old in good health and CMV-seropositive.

Here the CDR3 reads CASSVQDGNREKLFF. The CDR3 DNA follows: TGTGCCAGCAGCGTTCAGGACGGGAATCGGGAAAAACTGTTTTTT. The rearrangement links TRBV9 to TRBJ1-4; the D is unclear. This CDR3 has 15 residues. Germline CDR1 and CDR2: SGDLS and YYNGEE. The V and J ends lost 2 bases and 8 bases respectively, with 16 bases between them.